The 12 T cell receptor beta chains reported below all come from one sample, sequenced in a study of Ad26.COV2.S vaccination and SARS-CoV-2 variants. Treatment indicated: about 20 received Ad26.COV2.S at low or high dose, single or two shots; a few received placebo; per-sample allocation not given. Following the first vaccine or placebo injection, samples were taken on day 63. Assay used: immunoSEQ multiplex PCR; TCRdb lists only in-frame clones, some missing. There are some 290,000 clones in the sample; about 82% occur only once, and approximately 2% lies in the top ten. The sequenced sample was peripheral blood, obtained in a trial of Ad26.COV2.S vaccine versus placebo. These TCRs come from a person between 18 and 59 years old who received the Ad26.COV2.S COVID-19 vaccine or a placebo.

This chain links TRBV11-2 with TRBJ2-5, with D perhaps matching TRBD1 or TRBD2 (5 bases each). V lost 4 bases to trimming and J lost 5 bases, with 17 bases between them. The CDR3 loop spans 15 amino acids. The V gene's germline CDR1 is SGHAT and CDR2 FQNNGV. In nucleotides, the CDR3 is TGTGCCAGCAGCTCGACACGGGACCCGGGGGAGACCCAGTACTTC. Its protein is CASSSTRDPGETQYF.

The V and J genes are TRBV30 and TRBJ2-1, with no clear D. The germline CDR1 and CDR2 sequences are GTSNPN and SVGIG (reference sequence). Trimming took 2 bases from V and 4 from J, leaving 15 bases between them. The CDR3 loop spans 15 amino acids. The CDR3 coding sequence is TGTGCCTGGAGTAGGAGTCCGGAGTGGTACAATGAGCAGTTCTTC. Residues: CAWSRSPEWYNEQFF. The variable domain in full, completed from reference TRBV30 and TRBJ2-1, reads SQTIHQWPATLVQPVGSPLSLECTVEGTSNPNLYWYRQAAGRGLQLLFYSVGIGQISSEVPQNLSASRPQDRQFILSSKKLLLSDSGFYLCAWSRSPEWYNEQFFGPGTRLTVL.

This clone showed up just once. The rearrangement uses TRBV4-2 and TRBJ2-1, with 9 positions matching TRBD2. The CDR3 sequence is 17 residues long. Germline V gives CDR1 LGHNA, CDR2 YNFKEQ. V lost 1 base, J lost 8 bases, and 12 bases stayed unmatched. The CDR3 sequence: CASSQVIAGGHEDEQFF. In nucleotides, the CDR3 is TGTGCCAGCAGCCAAGTAATCGCGGGGGGGCACGAGGATGAGCAGTTCTTC.

CDR3: CASSLTGTSFNTGELFF. The CDR3 DNA sequence: TGTGCCAGCAGCTTAACAGGGACTAGCTTCAACACCGGGGAGCTGTTTTTT. This chain uses TRBV7-3 with TRBJ2-2, with 9 bases aligning to TRBD2. V dropped 0 bases and J dropped 2; count of bases not matched to a gene: 4. Per germline, CDR1 SGHTA and CDR2 FQGTGA. The CDR3 loop spans 17 amino acids.

CDR3 sequence (DNA): TGTGCCAGCAGTTTCTCGGCTAGCTTCCACGAGCAGTACTTC. It translates to CASSFSASFHEQYF. The rearrangement uses TRBV27 and TRBJ2-7, with D possibly being TRBD2 (5 bases). This CDR3 contains 14 residues. Germline assignment: CDR1 MNHEY and CDR2 SMNVEV (reference sequence). Trimming removed 3 bases at V and 5 bases at J, with 14 bases between.

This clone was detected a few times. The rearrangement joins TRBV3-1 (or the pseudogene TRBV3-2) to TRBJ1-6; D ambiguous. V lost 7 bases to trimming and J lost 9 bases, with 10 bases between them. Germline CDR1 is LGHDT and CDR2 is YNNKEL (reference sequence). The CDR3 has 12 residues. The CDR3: CASKEAASPLHF. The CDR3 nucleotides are TGTGCCAGCAAGGAGGCGGCTTCACCCCTCCACTTT.

The CDR3 DNA reads TGTGCCAGCAGTGAATCGCCCACCCTCCCCCACAATGAGCAGTTCTTC. This gives the protein CASSESPTLPHNEQFF. The genes are TRBV6-1 and TRBJ2-1; unclear D gene. Looked up from germline, CDR1 is MNHNS and CDR2 is SASEGT. The CDR3 runs 16 residues. The V end lost 2 bases, the J end lost 5 bases, and 16 bases lay between the germline ends.

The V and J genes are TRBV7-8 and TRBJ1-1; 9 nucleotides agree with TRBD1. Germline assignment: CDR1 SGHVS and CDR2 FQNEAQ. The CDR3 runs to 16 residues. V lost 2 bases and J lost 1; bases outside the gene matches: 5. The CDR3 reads CASSLSDRGANTEAFF. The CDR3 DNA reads TGTGCCAGCAGCTTATCCGACAGGGGGGCGAACACTGAAGCTTTCTTT.

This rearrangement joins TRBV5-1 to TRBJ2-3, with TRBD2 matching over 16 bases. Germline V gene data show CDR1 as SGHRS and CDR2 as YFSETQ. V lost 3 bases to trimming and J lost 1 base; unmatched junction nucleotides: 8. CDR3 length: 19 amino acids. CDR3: CASSSMGLAGGQRTDTQYF. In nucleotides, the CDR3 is TGCGCCAGCAGCTCCATGGGACTAGCGGGGGGGCAACGCACAGATACGCAGTATTTT.

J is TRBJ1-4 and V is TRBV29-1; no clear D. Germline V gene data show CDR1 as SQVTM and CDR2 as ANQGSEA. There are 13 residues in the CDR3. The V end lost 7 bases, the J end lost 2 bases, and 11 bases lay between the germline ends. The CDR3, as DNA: TGCAGCGCCGAGGGAGTGACTAATGAAAAACTGTTTTTT. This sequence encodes CSAEGVTNEKLFF.

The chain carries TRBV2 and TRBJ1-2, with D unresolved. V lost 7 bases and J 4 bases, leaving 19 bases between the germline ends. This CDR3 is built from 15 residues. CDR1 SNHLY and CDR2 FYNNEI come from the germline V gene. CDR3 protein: CASTKSGVVGYGYTF. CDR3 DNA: TGTGCCAGCACCAAAAGCGGGGTGGTTGGCTATGGCTACACCTTC.

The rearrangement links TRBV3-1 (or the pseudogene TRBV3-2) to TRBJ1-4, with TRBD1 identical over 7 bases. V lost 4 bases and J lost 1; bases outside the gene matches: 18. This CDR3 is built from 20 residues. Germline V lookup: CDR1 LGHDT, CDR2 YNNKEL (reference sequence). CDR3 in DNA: TGTGCCAGCAGCCCCGCAAGACAGGGTGGGACACGCCGAACTAATGAAAAACTGTTTTTT. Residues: CASSPARQGGTRRTNEKLFF.